Shown below are 18 T cell receptor beta chains from a single sample sequenced in a study of T-cell reconstitution after alpha-beta-depleted transplantation in children. Unique molecular identifiers were used to barcode this TCRbeta library. TCRdb fed the PCR reads into MiXCR, producing one record per CDR3 protein. The sample includes some 450,000 distinct CDR3 sequences, around two fifths of them seen just once. The specimen was PBMCs, collected before TCRalphabeta/CD19-depleted stem cell transplant. These receptors came from a girl aged 2 to 10 with aplastic anemia, due to receive a stem cell transplant.

The sample holds a few counts of this clonotype. This sequence joins TRBV19 and TRBJ2-5, with 7 bases aligning to TRBD1. The CDR3 loop spans 15 amino acids. Germline loops: CDR1 LNHDA, CDR2 SQIVND (reference sequence). V shed 7 bases and J 4 bases; nucleotides not matched to a gene: 12. DNA for the CDR3: TGTGCCAGTACCCGACGGAGAGGGGGCACAGAGACCCAGTACTTC. This codes for CASTRRRGGTETQYF.

This clonotype has a single count. The V call is TRBV12-3 or TRBV12-4, the J call TRBJ2-2; the D call may be TRBD1 or TRBD2 (5 bases each). The V end was cut by 3 bases, the J end by 7 bases, with 9 bases between. CDR3 length equals 13 residues. CDR3 bases: TGTGCCAGCAGTTTGAGGGGAATCGGGGAGCTGTTTTTT. Its protein is CASSLRGIGELFF.

This clonotype occurred a few times. The V call is TRBV4-1, the J call TRBJ2-1; TRBD2 agrees at 12 bases. Unmatched junction bases numbered 10, after V lost 0 bases and J lost 7 bases. This CDR3 has 18 amino acids. From germline, CDR1 is MGHRA and CDR2 YSYEKL. The CDR3 spells CASSQDGRTSGRRNEQFF. The CDR3 nucleotides read TGCGCCAGCAGCCAAGACGGTCGAACTAGCGGGAGGAGGAATGAGCAGTTCTTC.

The chain employs TRBV12-5 and TRBJ2-5; maybe TRBD2 (6 bases). The V gene lost 7 bases and the J gene lost 5 bases, with 17 bases spanning the gap. Germline lookup yields CDR1 LGHNT and CDR2 FRNRAP. The CDR3 consists of 14 residues. DNA of the CDR3: TGTGCTAGTGCCCCATCTGGGGGGTTGGAGACCCAGTACTTC. Its protein is CASAPSGGLETQYF.

Regarding this clonotype: One base away lies a much larger clone, so this may be a sequencing read error. The V call is TRBV29-1, the J call TRBJ1-2; a possible D gene is TRBD1 (6 bases). The CDR3 is made up of 13 amino acids. Per germline, CDR1 SQVTM and CDR2 ANQGSEA. As DNA, the CDR3 is TGCAGCGCTGAAGAAGGTTGGGGGCCGGGCTACACCTTC. Protein: CSAEEGWGPGYTF.

This chain links TRBV18 with TRBJ2-7; D not resolved. The CDR3 extends over 14 amino acids. The germline V and J ends were trimmed by 4 bases and 6 bases, with 16 bases remaining between them. CDR1 is KGHSH, CDR2 LQKENI, per germline. In nucleotides, the CDR3 is TGTGCCAGCTCACTACCGGGTGGGCCCCCCGAGCAGTACTTC. It is translated as CASSLPGGPPEQYF.

The chain is built from TRBV7-9 and TRBJ1-6; D unresolved. The CDR3 covers 16 residues. Germline assignment: CDR1 SEHNR and CDR2 FQNEAQ (reference sequence). The germline V and J ends were trimmed by 5 bases and 9 bases, with 20 bases remaining between them. CDR3: CASSPLPDVGISPLHF. DNA of the CDR3: TGTGCCAGCAGCCCCTTACCCGACGTTGGGATTTCACCCCTCCACTTT.

The chain carries TRBV4-1 and TRBJ2-5, with 8 bases lining up with TRBD1. The CDR3 extends over 15 amino acids. Germline assignment: CDR1 MGHRA and CDR2 YSYEKL. J gave up 3 bases and V 4 bases, and 7 bases lay outside the gene matches. CDR3 coding DNA: TGCGCCAGCAGCCCGGGACAGGTAGGGGAAGAGACCCAGTACTTC. Protein product: CASSPGQVGEETQYF.

This rearrangement joins TRBV18 to TRBJ2-7, with TRBD2 identical over 12 bases. From germline, CDR1 is KGHSH and CDR2 LQKENI. J lost 6 bases, V lost 1 base, and 4 bases had no gene match. The CDR3 is 15 residues long. The CDR3 DNA sequence: TGTGCCAGCTCACCACGGCTAGCGGGAGGGGGCGAGCAGTACTTC. Translated, it gives CASSPRLAGGGEQYF.

The sample holds a few counts of this clonotype. J is TRBJ1-4 and V is TRBV27; no firm D call. The germline V and J ends were trimmed by 1 base and 8 bases, with 11 bases remaining between them. Looked up from germline, CDR1 is MNHEY and CDR2 is SMNVEV (reference sequence). The CDR3 loop spans 14 amino acids. CDR3 sequence reads: CASSLLALPEKLFF. The CDR3 bases are TGTGCCAGCAGTTTATTAGCCCTCCCCGAAAAACTGTTTTTT. Looking up the rest from reference TRBV27 and TRBJ1-4 gives the full variable domain: EAQVTQNPRYLITVTGKKLTVTCSQNMNHEYMSWYRQDPGLGLRQIYYSMNVEVTDKGDVPEGYKVSRKEKRNFPLILESPSPNQTSLYFCASSLLALPEKLFFGSGTQLSVL.

This clonotype was seen at least ten times. The chain couples TRBV3-1 to TRBJ2-3, with 8 nucleotides matching TRBD1. The germline gives CDR1 LGHDT, CDR2 YNNKEL (reference sequence). V lost 4 bases, J lost 1 base, and 4 bases stayed unmatched. This CDR3 comprises 15 residues. CDR3 coding DNA: TGTGCCAGCAGCCCGGACAGGGTGCGCACAGATACGCAGTATTTT. Translation: CASSPDRVRTDTQYF.

The chain employs TRBV15 and TRBJ1-1; 11 bases map to TRBD1. CDR1 LNHNV and CDR2 YYDKDF come from the germline V gene (reference sequence). Trimming removed 5 bases from V and 7 bases from J; junction bases left unmatched: 12. The CDR3 loop spans 16 amino acids. CDR3 DNA: TGTGCCACCAGCCCCCTTAGTCCGGGACAGGGGGTTGAAGCTTTCTTT. Translating gives CATSPLSPGQGVEAFF. The full variable domain, in which reference TRBV15 and TRBJ1-1 provide the parts outside the CDR3, is DAMVIQNPRYQVTQFGKPVTLSCSQTLNHNVMYWYQQKSSQAPKLLFHYYDKDFNNEADTPDNFQSRRPNTSFCFLDIRSPGLGDTAMYLCATSPLSPGQGVEAFFGQGTRLTVV.

The chain joins TRBV6-5 to TRBJ2-7; TRBD1 agrees at 9 bases. CDR1 and CDR2 (germline): MNHEY, SVGAGI. The V segment lost 3 bases and the J segment 5 bases; nucleotides outside the gene matches: 8. The length of the CDR3 is 15 residues. This chain's CDR3 is CASSYGDREVDEQYF. CDR3 coding DNA: TGTGCCAGCAGTTATGGGGACAGGGAGGTCGACGAGCAGTACTTC.

There are many counts of this clonotype. The V gene is TRBV4-2, the J gene TRBJ2-6, with D perhaps matching TRBD1 (6 bases). The CDR3 covers 19 residues. V lost 2 bases to trimming and J lost 1 base, with 18 bases between them. CDR1 and CDR2 from the germline V gene are LGHNA and YNFKEQ. The CDR3 spells CASSQHNLRGDSGANVLTF. The CDR3 bases are TGTGCCAGCAGCCAACATAATCTCAGGGGAGATTCTGGGGCCAACGTCCTGACTTTC.

This clonotype was counted a single time. The chain recombines TRBV20-1 with TRBJ2-1, with TRBD2 matching over 7 bases. The germline CDR1 and CDR2 sequences are DFQATT and SNEGSKA (reference sequence). V trimming: 3 bases; J trimming: 9 bases; junction bases outside the gene matches: 11. This CDR3 comprises 14 residues. CDR3 nucleotides: TGCAGTGCTAGCACTAGCGTACCGGGGGGTGAGCAGTTCTTC. Its protein is CSASTSVPGGEQFF.

This clonotype was found many times. The chain joins TRBV4-3 to TRBJ2-1; 8 positions agree with TRBD2. The CDR3 has 16 amino acids. The J segment lost 3 bases and the V segment lost 4 bases, leaving 8 bases of the junction unmatched. The germline V gene encodes CDR1 LGHNA and CDR2 YSLEER. In DNA, the CDR3 is TGCGCCAGCAGCCGCATTAGCGGGATGGGCTACAATGAGCAGTTCTTC. This codes for CASSRISGMGYNEQFF.

This clonotype was detected ten times or more. The rearrangement links TRBV11-2 to TRBJ2-7; D is ambiguous. Trimming took off 4 bases at V and 6 bases at J, with 13 bases between the two ends. Germline CDR1 is SGHAT and CDR2 is FQNNGV. CDR3 length equals 13 residues. The CDR3 DNA reads TGTGCCAGCAGCTACACTCCGGGTCTCGAGCAGTACTTC. Protein sequence: CASSYTPGLEQYF.

This clonotype came up a few times. CDR3 in DNA: TGTGCCAGCAGCGCAATGGGAGGGGGTTACAATGAGCAGTTCTTC. It translates to CASSAMGGGYNEQFF. The J gene is TRBJ2-1, the V gene TRBV9; a possible D gene is TRBD2 (7 bases). Trimming pared 3 bases from V and 4 bases from J, leaving 14 bases between. CDR1 and CDR2 (germline): SGDLS, YYNGEE. CDR3 length: 15 residues.